This T cell receptor beta chain stems from a study of cytotoxic CD8 clonotypes in ibrutinib-treated CLL. Germline V lookup: CDR1 WSHSY, CDR2 SAAADI. V was shortened by 4 bases and J by 7 bases, with 8 bases between the two germline ends. The CDR3 runs to 11 residues. Here immunoSEQ multiplex PCR was the method, and the copy in TCRdb shows in-frame clones only, minus some. The table shows approximately 29,000 clones, with 62% occurring only once. This chain uses TRBV10-2 with TRBJ2-7; D remains unclear. Sequenced material: PBMCs, taken before ibrutinib treatment. The receptor was isolated from a human donor with chronic lymphocytic leukemia. The CDR3 DNA sequence: TGCGCCAGCAGTGGGGAAGCGGAGCAGTACTTC. Translation: CASSGEAEQYF.